This T cell receptor beta chain was captured by sequencing in a study of cytomegalovirus exposure and HLA in healthy donors. A note on this clone: Its antigen remains unidentified.

The primer mix had 60 Vbeta and 13 Jbeta primers. Libraries were prepared by immunoSEQ multiplex PCR; TCRdb keeps only in-frame clonotypes and omits some of them. The repertoire consists of some 180,000 clones, with roughly 74% occurring once and the leading ten covering roughly an eighth. Study-level results: Later findings reportedly placed an Asian-associated ancestry cluster below the approximately 670-donor mean for N-insertions. There were some public TCRs occurring in many donors, but most TCR sequences were rare. In vitro experiments confirmed that three CMV-associated chains were specific for CMV antigens.

The sequence derives from a woman in her twenties or thirties in good health and CMV-seropositive. Sequencing was done on a sample of PBMCs.

The CDR3 protein is CASSQVATSFDTDTQYF. The CDR3 coding sequence is TGTGCCAGCAGCCAAGTGGCGACTAGCTTTGACACAGATACGCAGTATTTT. This chain uses TRBV4-2 with TRBJ2-3; 7 bases fit TRBD2. Germline-derived CDR1 and CDR2 are LGHNA and YNFKEQ. The trim removed 1 base at V and 2 bases at J, leaving 9 bases unmatched. The CDR3 runs 17 residues.